The 9 T cell receptor beta chains below come from one sample, sequenced in a study of blood T cell repertoires in COVID-19. Repertoires were generated with immunoSEQ multiplex PCR, while TCRdb's copy carries only in-frame clones and drops some. The data hold fewer than 150,000 clones, with around 90% observed a single time. Sequencing input: peripheral blood. These receptors came from a woman aged 45 to 65 with acute or convalescent COVID-19.

The chain joins TRBV27 to TRBJ2-2; the match to TRBD2 covers 8 bases. The V segment lost 5 bases and the J segment 6 bases; nucleotides outside the gene matches: 5. The CDR3 runs to 14 residues. Germline loops: CDR1 MNHEY, CDR2 SMNVEV (reference sequence). CDR3 DNA sequence: TGTGCCAGCAGTCTATACGGGGGGGCCGGGGAGCTGTTTTTT. Translating gives CASSLYGGAGELFF.

The chain is built from TRBV29-1 and TRBJ1-2; 9 positions agree with TRBD1. CDR3 length: 13 residues. V lost 4 bases and J lost 2; bases outside the gene matches: 2. CDR1 and CDR2 (germline): SQVTM, ANQGSEA. The CDR3 loop reads CSVGGTGNYGYTF. The CDR3 DNA sequence: TGCAGCGTTGGTGGGACAGGGAACTATGGCTACACCTTC.

V gene TRBV3-1 (or the pseudogene TRBV3-2) combines with J gene TRBJ1-4; TRBD1 matches 9 bases. CDR1 and CDR2 (germline): LGHDT, YNNKEL (reference sequence). With 5 bases clipped from V and 8 bases from J, the junction kept 6 bases outside the gene matches. The CDR3 extends over 14 amino acids. In nucleotides, the CDR3 is TGTGCCAGCAGCTGGGGACAGGGAAGGGAAAAACTGTTTTTT. This translates into CASSWGQGREKLFF.

This rearrangement joins TRBV29-1 to TRBJ2-7, with D hard to call. Between the trimmed V and J ends, which lost 0 bases and 1 base, there was a span of 7 bases. The CDR3 contains 13 residues. Germline CDR1 and CDR2: SQVTM and ANQGSEA. The CDR3 reads CSVEDPISYEQYF. CDR3 coding DNA: TGCAGCGTTGAAGATCCCATTTCCTACGAGCAGTACTTC.

This chain uses TRBV5-5 with TRBJ1-5, with a tentative D call TRBD1 (5 bases). Germline CDR1 is SGHKS and CDR2 is YYEKEE (reference sequence). Trimming took off 4 bases at V and 4 bases at J, with 21 bases between the two ends. The CDR3 runs 17 residues. The CDR3 DNA reads as TGTGCCAGCAGCCCCCCGGGGTCGGCAGGGAGGAATCAGCCCCAGCATTTT. Amino acid sequence: CASSPPGSAGRNQPQHF.

The rearrangement joins TRBV5-4 to TRBJ2-7; 8 nucleotides line up with TRBD2. Germline loops: CDR1 SGHNT, CDR2 YYREEE (reference sequence). V gave up 0 bases and J gave up 2 bases; unmatched junction bases: 7. The CDR3 is 16 amino acids. In DNA, the CDR3 is TGTGCCAGCAGCTTGGCTTTCACGGGGGGGCCCTACGAGCAGTACTTC. Protein product: CASSLAFTGGPYEQYF.

This clone was counted a few times. This chain uses TRBV18 with TRBJ1-2; 10 bases match TRBD1. The ends lost 5 bases at V and 4 bases at J; junction bases unmatched: 7. The CDR3 loop spans 15 amino acids. Germline V gene lookup returns CDR1 KGHSH and CDR2 LQKENI. The CDR3 nucleotides are TGTGCCAGCTCATCAGGGACAGGGGCGGGCTATGGCTACACCTTC. It codes for CASSSGTGAGYGYTF.

This clone was seen a single time. This chain joins TRBV9 and TRBJ1-3; no definite D call. CDR3 length: 15 residues. Germline V gene lookup returns CDR1 SGDLS and CDR2 YYNGEE. V was clipped by 4 bases and J by 0 bases, with 11 bases between them. The CDR3 here is CASSLDYSSGNTIYF. CDR3 bases: TGTGCCAGCAGCCTCGACTATAGCTCTGGAAACACCATATATTTT.

The chain employs TRBV6-1 and TRBJ1-6; weak D call: TRBD1 (5 bases). This CDR3 is built from 17 residues. Deletions cut 1 base from V and 10 bases from J, with 20 bases between. Germline lookup yields CDR1 MNHNS and CDR2 SASEGT. The CDR3 spells CASSEEGRVYPNSPLHF. CDR3 nucleotides: TGTGCCAGCAGTGAAGAGGGCAGGGTATACCCAAACTCACCCCTCCACTTT.